This TCR beta chain was identified during a study of T cell responses to AZD1222 COVID-19 vaccine. This CDR3 has 17 residues. Trimming cost V 0 bases and J 6 bases, with 20 bases left between them. Germline V gene data show CDR1 as MRHNA and CDR2 as SNTAGT. Assay: immunoSEQ multiplex PCR; the TCRdb copy retains only in-frame clones and omits some. This repertoire shows more than 110,000 clones, 88% found once; its top ten account for 3% to 4.5%. Whole-study results and caveats: Spike-specific TCR breadth and depth were elevated following two AZD1222 doses. Sampling that yielded the repertoires occurred only after the peak T cell response. Regions 160-218 and 743-854 held dominance among vaccine-associated CD4 TCRs, which spanned spike.

With regard to this clone: What it binds is unknown.

The sample here was peripheral blood, taken on day 0 of AZD1222 vaccination. The TCR sequence derives from an adult in good health. V usage is TRBV6-4 and J usage is TRBJ1-2; the D gene is possibly TRBD1 (5 bases). The CDR3 nucleotides read TGTGCCAGCAGTGACTCTGCGGAGGGGATTGCGGTGGATGGCTACACCTTC. It translates to CASSDSAEGIAVDGYTF.